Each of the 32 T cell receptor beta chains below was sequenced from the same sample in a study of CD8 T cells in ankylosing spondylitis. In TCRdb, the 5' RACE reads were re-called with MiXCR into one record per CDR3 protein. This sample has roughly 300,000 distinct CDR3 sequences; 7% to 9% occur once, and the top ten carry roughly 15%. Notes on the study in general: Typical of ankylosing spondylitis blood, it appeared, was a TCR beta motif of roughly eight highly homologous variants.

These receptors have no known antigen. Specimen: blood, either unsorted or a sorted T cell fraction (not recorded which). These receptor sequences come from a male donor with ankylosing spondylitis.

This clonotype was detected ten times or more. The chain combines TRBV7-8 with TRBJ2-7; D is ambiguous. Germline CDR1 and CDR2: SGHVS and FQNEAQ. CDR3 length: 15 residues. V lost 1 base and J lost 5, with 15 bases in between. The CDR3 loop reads CASSLVWQIMNEQYF. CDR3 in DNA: TGTGCCAGCAGCTTAGTTTGGCAGATCATGAACGAGCAGTACTTC.

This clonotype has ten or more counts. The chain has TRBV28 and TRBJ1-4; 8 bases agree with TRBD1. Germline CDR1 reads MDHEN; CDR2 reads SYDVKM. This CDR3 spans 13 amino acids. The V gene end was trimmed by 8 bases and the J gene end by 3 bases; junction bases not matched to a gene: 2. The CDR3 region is CASSGQANEKLFF. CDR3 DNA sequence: TGTGCCAGCTCGGGACAGGCTAATGAAAAACTGTTTTTT. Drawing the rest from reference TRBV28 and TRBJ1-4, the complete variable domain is DVKVTQSSRYLVKRTGEKVFLECVQDMDHENMFWYRQDPGLGLRLIYFSYDVKMKEKGDIPEGYSVSREKKERFSLILESASTNQTSMYLCASSGQANEKLFFGSGTQLSVL.

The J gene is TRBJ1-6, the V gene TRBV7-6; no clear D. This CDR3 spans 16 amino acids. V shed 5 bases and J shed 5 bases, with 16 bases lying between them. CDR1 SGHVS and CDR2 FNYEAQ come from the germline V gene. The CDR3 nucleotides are TGTGCCAGCAGCCCAGAATTGGAGGGCAATAATTCACCCCTCCACTTT. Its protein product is CASSPELEGNNSPLHF. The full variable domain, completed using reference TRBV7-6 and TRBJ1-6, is GAGVSQSPRYKVTKRGQDVALRCDPISGHVSLYWYRQALGQGPEFLTYFNYEAQQDKSGLPNDRFSAERPEGSISTLTIQRTEQRDSAMYRCASSPELEGNNSPLHFGNGTRLTVT.

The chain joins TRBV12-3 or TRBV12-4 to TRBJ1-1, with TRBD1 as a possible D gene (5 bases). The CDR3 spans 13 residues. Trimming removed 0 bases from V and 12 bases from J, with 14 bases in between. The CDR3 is CASSLARGVWTFF. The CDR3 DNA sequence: TGTGCCAGCAGTTTAGCCCGGGGGGTGTGGACTTTCTTT.

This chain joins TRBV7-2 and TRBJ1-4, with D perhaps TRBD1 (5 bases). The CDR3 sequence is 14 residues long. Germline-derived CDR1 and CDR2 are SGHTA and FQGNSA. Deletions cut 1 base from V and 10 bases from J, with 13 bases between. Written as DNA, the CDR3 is TGTGCCAGCAGCTTAGGGGGGTTCGGTGGAAAACTGTTTTTT. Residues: CASSLGGFGGKLFF.

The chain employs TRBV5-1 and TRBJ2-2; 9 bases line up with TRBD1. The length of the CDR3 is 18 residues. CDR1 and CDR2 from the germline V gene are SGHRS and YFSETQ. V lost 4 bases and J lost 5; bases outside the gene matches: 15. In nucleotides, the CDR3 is TGCGCCAGCAGCCTCCTCTCATGGGACAGGGATCGGACCGGGGAGCTGTTTTTT. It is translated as CASSLLSWDRDRTGELFF.

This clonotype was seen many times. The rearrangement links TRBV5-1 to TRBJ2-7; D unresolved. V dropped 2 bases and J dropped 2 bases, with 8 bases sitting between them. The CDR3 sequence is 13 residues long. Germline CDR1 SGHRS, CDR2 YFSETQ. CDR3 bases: TGCGCCAGCAGCTTTTCCTGGACCTACGAGCAGTACTTC. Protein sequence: CASSFSWTYEQYF.

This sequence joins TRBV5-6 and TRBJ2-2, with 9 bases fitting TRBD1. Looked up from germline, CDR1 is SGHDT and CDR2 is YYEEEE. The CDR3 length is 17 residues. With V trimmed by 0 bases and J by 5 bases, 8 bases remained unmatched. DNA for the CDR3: TGTGCCAGCAGCTTGGCGGGACAGGGCGGAAGTACCGGGGAGCTGTTTTTT. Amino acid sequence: CASSLAGQGGSTGELFF. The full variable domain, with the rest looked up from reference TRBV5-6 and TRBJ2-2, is DAGVTQSPTHLIKTRGQQVTLRCSPKSGHDTVSWYQQALGQGPQFIFQYYEEEERQRGNFPDRFSGHQFPNYSSELNVNALLLGDSALYLCASSLAGQGGSTGELFFGEGSRLTVL.

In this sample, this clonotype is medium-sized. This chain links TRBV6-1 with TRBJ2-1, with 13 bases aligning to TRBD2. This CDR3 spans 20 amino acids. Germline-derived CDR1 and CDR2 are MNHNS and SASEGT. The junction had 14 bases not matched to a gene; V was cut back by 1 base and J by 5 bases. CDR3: CASSEDFGTSGTLTNNEQFF. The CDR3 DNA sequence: TGTGCCAGCAGTGAAGATTTTGGGACTAGCGGGACCCTTACCAACAATGAGCAGTTCTTC.

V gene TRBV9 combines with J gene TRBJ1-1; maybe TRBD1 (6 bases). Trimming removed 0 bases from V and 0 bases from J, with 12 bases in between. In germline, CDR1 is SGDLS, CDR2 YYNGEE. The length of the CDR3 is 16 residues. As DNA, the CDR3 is TGTGCCAGCAGCGTAGTTAGGGACATGATGAACACTGAAGCTTTCTTT. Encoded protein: CASSVVRDMMNTEAFF.

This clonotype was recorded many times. CDR3 nucleotides: TGCGCCAGCAGCCAAGACCCCAATTTCGGGGAGACCCAGTACTTC. It is translated as CASSQDPNFGETQYF. The rearrangement links TRBV4-3 to TRBJ2-5; unclear D gene. This CDR3 has 15 residues. Looked up from germline, CDR1 is LGHNA and CDR2 is YSLEER. Trimming took 0 bases from V and 5 from J, leaving 13 bases between them.

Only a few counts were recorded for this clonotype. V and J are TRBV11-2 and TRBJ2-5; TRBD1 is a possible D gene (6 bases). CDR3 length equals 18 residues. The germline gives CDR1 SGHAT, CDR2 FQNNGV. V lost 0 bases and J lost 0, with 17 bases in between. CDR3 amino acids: CASSLDQGTQPYQETQYF. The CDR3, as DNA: TGTGCCAGCAGCTTAGATCAGGGGACACAACCCTACCAAGAGACCCAGTACTTC. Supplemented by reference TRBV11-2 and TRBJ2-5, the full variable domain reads EAGVAQSPRYKIIEKRQSVAFWCNPISGHATLYWYQQILGQGPKLLIQFQNNGVVDDSQLPKDRFSAERLKGVDSTLKIQPAKLEDSAVYLCASSLDQGTQPYQETQYFGPGTRLLVL.

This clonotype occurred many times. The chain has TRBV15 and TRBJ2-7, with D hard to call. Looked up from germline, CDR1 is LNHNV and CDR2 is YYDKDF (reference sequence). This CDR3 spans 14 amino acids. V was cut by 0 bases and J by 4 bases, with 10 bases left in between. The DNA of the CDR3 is TGTGCCACCAGCAGAGAGGGCGGAACATACGAGCAGTACTTC. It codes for CATSREGGTYEQYF.

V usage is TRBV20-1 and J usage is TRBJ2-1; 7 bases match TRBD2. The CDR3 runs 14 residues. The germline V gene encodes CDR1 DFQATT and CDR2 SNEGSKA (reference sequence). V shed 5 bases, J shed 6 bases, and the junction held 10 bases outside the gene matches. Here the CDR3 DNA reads TGCAGTGCTCGGGGGGTCGGCGGGAGCAATGAGCAGTTCTTC. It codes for CSARGVGGSNEQFF.

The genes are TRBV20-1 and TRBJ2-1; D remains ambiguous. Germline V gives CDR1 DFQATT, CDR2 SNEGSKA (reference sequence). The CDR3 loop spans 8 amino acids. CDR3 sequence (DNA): TGCGGCTACAATGAGCAGTTCTTC. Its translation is CGYNEQFF.

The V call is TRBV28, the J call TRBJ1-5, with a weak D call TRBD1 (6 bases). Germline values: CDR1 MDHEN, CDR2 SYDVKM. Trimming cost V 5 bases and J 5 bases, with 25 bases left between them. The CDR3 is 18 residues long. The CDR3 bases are TGTGCCAGCAGTCCTCCCCGGGACAAGGATTGGGGGGATCAGCCCCAGCATTTT. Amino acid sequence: CASSPPRDKDWGDQPQHF.

The CDR3 protein is CASSFDWGISNEQFF. The CDR3 nucleotides are TGTGCCAGCAGCTTTGACTGGGGAATTTCCAATGAGCAGTTCTTC. This chain links TRBV5-6 with TRBJ2-1; D unresolved. Trimming shortened V by 2 bases and J by 6 bases, and 15 bases separated the two germline ends. CDR1 is SGHDT and CDR2 is YYEEEE in the germline V gene. The CDR3 is 15 residues long.

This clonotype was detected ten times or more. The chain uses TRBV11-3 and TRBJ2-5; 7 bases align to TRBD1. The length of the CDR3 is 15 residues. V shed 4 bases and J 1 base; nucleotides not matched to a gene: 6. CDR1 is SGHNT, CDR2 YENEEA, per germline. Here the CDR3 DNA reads TGTGCCAGCAGCTCGAGACAGGGAACCCAAGAGACCCAGTACTTC. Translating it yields CASSSRQGTQETQYF.

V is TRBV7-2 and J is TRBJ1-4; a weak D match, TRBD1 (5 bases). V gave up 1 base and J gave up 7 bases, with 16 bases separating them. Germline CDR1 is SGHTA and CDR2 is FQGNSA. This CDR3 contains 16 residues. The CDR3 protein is CASSLVLGRGAEKLFF. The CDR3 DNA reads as TGTGCCAGCAGCTTAGTGCTGGGGCGAGGAGCTGAAAAACTGTTTTTT.

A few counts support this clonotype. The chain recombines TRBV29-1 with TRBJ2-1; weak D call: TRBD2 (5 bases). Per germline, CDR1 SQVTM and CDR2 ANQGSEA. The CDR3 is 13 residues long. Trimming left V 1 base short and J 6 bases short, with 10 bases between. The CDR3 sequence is CSVEGTQFNEQFF. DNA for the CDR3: TGCAGCGTTGAAGGGACTCAGTTCAATGAGCAGTTCTTC.

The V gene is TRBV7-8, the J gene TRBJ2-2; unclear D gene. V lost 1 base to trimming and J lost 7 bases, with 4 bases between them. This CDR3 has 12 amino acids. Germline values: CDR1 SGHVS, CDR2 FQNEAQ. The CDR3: CASSLEFGELFF. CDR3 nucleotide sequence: TGTGCCAGCAGCTTAGAATTCGGGGAGCTGTTTTTT.

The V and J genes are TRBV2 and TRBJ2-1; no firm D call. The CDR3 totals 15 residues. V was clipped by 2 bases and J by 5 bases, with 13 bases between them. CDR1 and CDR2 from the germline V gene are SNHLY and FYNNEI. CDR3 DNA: TGTGCCAGCAGTGAACTAGGGCGACCCGACAATGAGCAGTTCTTC. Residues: CASSELGRPDNEQFF.

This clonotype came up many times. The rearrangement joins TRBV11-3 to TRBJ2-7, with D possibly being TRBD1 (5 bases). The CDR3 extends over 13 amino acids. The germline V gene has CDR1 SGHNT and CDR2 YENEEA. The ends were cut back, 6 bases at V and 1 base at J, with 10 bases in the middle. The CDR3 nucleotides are TGTGCCAGCAGTCGAACAGGTTCCTACGAGCAGTACTTC. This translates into CASSRTGSYEQYF.

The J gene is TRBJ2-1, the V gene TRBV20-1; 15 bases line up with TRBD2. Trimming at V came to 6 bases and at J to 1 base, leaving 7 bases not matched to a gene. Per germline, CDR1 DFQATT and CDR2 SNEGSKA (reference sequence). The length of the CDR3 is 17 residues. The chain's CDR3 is CSAIGLAGGRSYNEQFF. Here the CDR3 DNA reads TGCAGTGCCATAGGACTAGCGGGAGGGAGGTCCTACAATGAGCAGTTCTTC.

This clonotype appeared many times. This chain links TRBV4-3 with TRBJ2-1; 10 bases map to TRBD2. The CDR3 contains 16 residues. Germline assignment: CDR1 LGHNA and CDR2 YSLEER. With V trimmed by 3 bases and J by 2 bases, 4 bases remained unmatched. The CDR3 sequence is CASSQGLATTYNEQFF. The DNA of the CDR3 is TGCGCCAGCAGCCAGGGACTAGCGACCACCTACAATGAGCAGTTCTTC.

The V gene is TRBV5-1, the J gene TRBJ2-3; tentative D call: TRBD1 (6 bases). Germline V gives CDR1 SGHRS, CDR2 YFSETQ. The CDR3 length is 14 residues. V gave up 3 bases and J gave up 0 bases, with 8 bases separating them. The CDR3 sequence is CASSSGQSTDTQYF. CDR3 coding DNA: TGCGCCAGCAGCTCAGGACAGAGCACAGATACGCAGTATTTT.

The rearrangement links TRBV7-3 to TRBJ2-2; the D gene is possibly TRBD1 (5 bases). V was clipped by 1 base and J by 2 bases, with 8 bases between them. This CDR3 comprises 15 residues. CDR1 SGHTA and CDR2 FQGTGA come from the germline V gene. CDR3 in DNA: TGTGCCAGCAGCTTAAAAGGACAAAACACCGGGGAGCTGTTTTTT. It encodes CASSLKGQNTGELFF.

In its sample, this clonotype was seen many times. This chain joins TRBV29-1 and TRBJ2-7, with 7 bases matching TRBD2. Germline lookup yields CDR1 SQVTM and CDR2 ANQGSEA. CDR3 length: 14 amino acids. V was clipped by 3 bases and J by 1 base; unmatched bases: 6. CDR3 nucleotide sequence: TGCAGCGTTGAGGGCCGCGGGGGATCCTACGAGCAGTACTTC. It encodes CSVEGRGGSYEQYF.

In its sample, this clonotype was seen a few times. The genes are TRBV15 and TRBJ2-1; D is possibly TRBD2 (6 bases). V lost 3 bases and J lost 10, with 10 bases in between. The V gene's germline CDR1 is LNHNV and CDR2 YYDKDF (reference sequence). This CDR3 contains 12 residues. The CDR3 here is CATSSSSGEQFF. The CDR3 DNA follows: TGTGCCACCAGCAGCAGTAGCGGAGAGCAGTTCTTC.

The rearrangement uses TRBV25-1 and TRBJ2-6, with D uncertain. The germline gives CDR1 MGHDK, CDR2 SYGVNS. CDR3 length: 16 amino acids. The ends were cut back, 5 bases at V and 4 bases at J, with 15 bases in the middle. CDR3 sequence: CASSPVQTPGANVLTF. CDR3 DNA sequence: TGTGCCAGCAGTCCCGTCCAGACTCCCGGGGCCAACGTCCTGACTTTC.

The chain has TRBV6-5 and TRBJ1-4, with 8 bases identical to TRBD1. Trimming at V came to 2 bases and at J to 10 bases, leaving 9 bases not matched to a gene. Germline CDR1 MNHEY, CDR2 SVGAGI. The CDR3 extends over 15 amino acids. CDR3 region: CASSYALGQGGKLFF. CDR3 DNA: TGTGCCAGCAGTTACGCCCTCGGACAGGGCGGAAAACTGTTTTTT.

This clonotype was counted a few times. CDR3 protein: CASSLDGARTNEKLFF. As DNA, the CDR3 is TGTGCCAGCAGCTTGGATGGGGCCCGGACTAATGAAAAACTGTTTTTT. V is TRBV5-5 and J is TRBJ1-4, with TRBD1 as a possible D gene (5 bases). CDR3 length equals 16 residues. The V end lost 0 bases, the J end lost 2 bases, and 11 bases lay between the germline ends. Germline assignment: CDR1 SGHKS and CDR2 YYEKEE (reference sequence). The variable domain in full, completed from reference TRBV5-5 and TRBJ1-4, reads DAGVTQSPTHLIKTRGQQVTLRCSPISGHKSVSWYQQVLGQGPQFIFQYYEKEERGRGNFPDRFSARQFPNYSSELNVNALLLGDSALYLCASSLDGARTNEKLFFGSGTQLSVL.